Below, 19 T cell receptor beta chains from the same sample are listed, as sequenced in a study of blood T cell repertoires in COVID-19. Clones were read by immunoSEQ multiplex PCR, and TCRdb kept only the in-frame ones, dropping some. The table includes fewer than 450,000 clones, 90% to 95% detected once. Sequences were obtained from peripheral blood. The receptors shown here come from a woman between 18 and 29 years old who had recovered from COVID-19.

This chain connects TRBV4-1 to TRBJ1-2; 10 bases map to TRBD1. Losses at the gene ends were 0 bases for V and 3 bases for J; bases not matched to a gene: 7. CDR1 is MGHRA, CDR2 YSYEKL, per germline. The CDR3 consists of 17 residues. In DNA, the CDR3 is TGCGCCAGCAGCCAAGATAGGGTGGACAGGGGGTACTATGGCTACACCTTC. This translates into CASSQDRVDRGYYGYTF.

This rearrangement joins TRBV5-1 to TRBJ2-3, with TRBD2 identical over 14 bases. CDR1 SGHRS and CDR2 YFSETQ come from the germline V gene. J lost 6 bases, V lost 3 bases, and 6 bases had no gene match. The CDR3 covers 16 residues. CDR3 amino acids: CASSSEGLAGVDTQYF. The CDR3 coding sequence is TGCGCCAGCAGCTCCGAGGGACTAGCGGGAGTCGATACGCAGTATTTT.

The chain uses TRBV30 and TRBJ1-1; D may be TRBD1 (6 bases). V gave up 2 bases and J gave up 0 bases, with 25 bases separating them. This CDR3 comprises 19 residues. CDR1 is GTSNPN and CDR2 is SVGIG in the germline V gene (reference sequence). The CDR3, as DNA: TGTGCCTGGAGTACTTCTCGGACTTGGGGGCCGGTCATGAACACTGAAGCTTTCTTT. Translating it yields CAWSTSRTWGPVMNTEAFF. The entire variable domain, with the rest obtained from reference TRBV30 and TRBJ1-1, is as follows: SQTIHQWPATLVQPVGSPLSLECTVEGTSNPNLYWYRQAAGRGLQLLFYSVGIGQISSEVPQNLSASRPQDRQFILSSKKLLLSDSGFYLCAWSTSRTWGPVMNTEAFFGQGTRLTVV.

A single count supports this clone. In nucleotides, the CDR3 is TGTGCCAGCGGGGCTAGCGGGATAACGCAGTATTTT. The encoded protein is CASGASGITQYF. This chain connects TRBV12-3 or TRBV12-4 to TRBJ2-3; 9 bases agree with TRBD2. V was clipped by 8 bases and J by 9 bases; unmatched bases: 6. The CDR3 consists of 12 residues.

The chain couples TRBV5-6 to TRBJ2-5; 8 bases are shared with TRBD2. The J segment lost 5 bases and the V segment lost 4 bases, leaving 10 bases of the junction unmatched. CDR3 length equals 15 residues. Germline V lookup: CDR1 SGHDT, CDR2 YYEEEE. CDR3 region: CASSPQPAGVETQYF. DNA for the CDR3: TGTGCCAGCAGCCCCCAACCAGCGGGAGTCGAGACCCAGTACTTC.

The chain employs TRBV30 and TRBJ1-2, with no clear D. This CDR3 spans 11 amino acids. CDR1 is GTSNPN and CDR2 is SVGIG in the germline V gene (reference sequence). Trimming left V 1 base short and J 4 bases short, with 4 bases between. Written as DNA, the CDR3 is TGTGCCTGGAGTGCGTCCTATGGCTACACCTTC. Translating gives CAWSASYGYTF.

V usage is TRBV15 and J usage is TRBJ1-4; D unresolved. Trimming cost V 4 bases and J 0 bases, with 9 bases left between them. The germline gives CDR1 LNHNV, CDR2 YYDKDF (reference sequence). This CDR3 region has 15 residues. The CDR3 DNA reads as TGTGCCACCAGCACCGGCGGGTCAACTAATGAAAAACTGTTTTTT. This sequence encodes CATSTGGSTNEKLFF.

This clone was detected only once. The rearrangement joins TRBV6-6 to TRBJ2-1, with D possibly matching TRBD2 (6 bases). The CDR3 totals 14 residues. From germline, CDR1 is MNHNY and CDR2 SVGAGI (reference sequence). Trimming took 7 bases from V and 0 from J, leaving 10 bases between them. The CDR3 is CASTSVYSYNEQFF. CDR3 nucleotide sequence: TGTGCCAGCACTAGCGTCTACTCCTACAATGAGCAGTTCTTC.

The chain joins TRBV5-4 to TRBJ1-4; 10 nucleotides match TRBD1. CDR1 is SGHNT, CDR2 YYREEE, per germline (reference sequence). V was clipped by 3 bases and J by 3 bases; unmatched bases: 2. The CDR3 length is 15 residues. The CDR3 here is CASSSGTGANEKLFF. CDR3 DNA sequence: TGTGCCAGCAGCTCGGGGACAGGGGCTAATGAAAAACTGTTTTTT.

The chain employs TRBV28 and TRBJ1-2; D is ambiguous. The length of the CDR3 is 12 residues. The V gene's germline CDR1 is MDHEN and CDR2 SYDVKM. V gave up 4 bases and J gave up 6 bases, with 9 bases separating them. The CDR3 sequence: CASSSGGHGYTF. In DNA form, the CDR3 reads TGTGCCAGCAGTTCGGGTGGTCATGGCTACACCTTC.

The chain links TRBV7-2 to TRBJ1-5, with 7 nucleotides matching TRBD1. The V gene end was trimmed by 5 bases and the J gene end by 2 bases; junction bases not matched to a gene: 3. The CDR3 has 14 residues. The germline V gene encodes CDR1 SGHTA and CDR2 FQGNSA. In DNA, the CDR3 is TGTGCCAGCAGCCAGGGGGGCGGCAATCAGCCCCAGCATTTT. Its translation is CASSQGGGNQPQHF.

The chain uses TRBV11-3 and TRBJ2-5, with 8 bases fitting TRBD1. Germline V gene lookup returns CDR1 SGHNT and CDR2 YENEEA. Losses at the gene ends were 5 bases for V and 5 bases for J; bases not matched to a gene: 7. CDR3 length: 14 residues. This CDR3 is CASSKTGDYETQYF. In DNA form, the CDR3 reads TGTGCCAGCAGCAAGACAGGGGATTATGAGACCCAGTACTTC.

This clone was observed once. The chain joins TRBV6-4 to TRBJ1-2; D is undetermined. V lost 8 bases to trimming and J lost 4 bases, with 8 bases between them. Germline CDR1 and CDR2: MRHNA and SNTAGT. This CDR3 comprises 11 residues. As DNA, the CDR3 is TGTGCCAGCCGAGGAGCCTATGGCTACACCTTC. It encodes CASRGAYGYTF.

The chain recombines TRBV10-1 with TRBJ2-7, with D possibly TRBD2 on 6 matching bases. V was trimmed by 6 bases and J by 0 bases, leaving 12 bases between them. The CDR3 is 14 amino acids. Germline CDR1 reads WNHNN; CDR2 reads SYGVQD (reference sequence). The CDR3 sequence: CASRARDSSYEQYV. CDR3 bases: TGCGCCAGCAGAGCTCGGGACTCCTCCTACGAGCAGTACGTC.

The rearrangement uses TRBV4-3 and TRBJ1-3; the match to TRBD1 covers 7 bases. CDR1 is LGHNA and CDR2 is YSLEER in the germline V gene. The trim removed 4 bases at V and 2 bases at J, leaving 8 bases unmatched. The CDR3 is made up of 16 amino acids. CDR3 protein: CASSRGLDRTGNTIYF. As DNA, the CDR3 is TGCGCCAGCAGCCGAGGGTTGGACAGGACTGGAAACACCATATATTTT.

This chain connects TRBV5-4 to TRBJ2-3; 9 bases are shared with TRBD2. Germline-derived CDR1 and CDR2 are SGHNT and YYREEE (reference sequence). Unmatched junction bases numbered 5, after V lost 1 base and J lost 5 bases. CDR3 length equals 15 residues. The CDR3, as DNA: TGTGCCAGCAGCTTGAATAGCGGGAGTGGAGATACGCAGTATTTT. Translated, it gives CASSLNSGSGDTQYF.

The chain joins TRBV24-1 to TRBJ2-1; D may be TRBD2 (6 bases). Germline V gene data show CDR1 as KGHDR and CDR2 as SFDVKD. The V end was cut by 4 bases, the J end by 1 base, with 13 bases between. The CDR3 is 16 residues long. CDR3 amino acids: CATSDPRGSSYNEQFF. CDR3 nucleotides: TGTGCCACCAGTGACCCCCGGGGGAGTTCCTACAATGAGCAGTTCTTC.

This chain uses TRBV2 with TRBJ2-1; 13 bases map to TRBD2. The CDR3 loop spans 17 amino acids. V was clipped by 6 bases and J by 4 bases; unmatched bases: 9. The V gene's germline CDR1 is SNHLY and CDR2 FYNNEI. The CDR3: CASRPRTSGREYNEQFF. The CDR3 coding sequence is TGTGCCAGCAGACCTCGGACTAGCGGGAGAGAGTACAATGAGCAGTTCTTC.

The rearrangement uses TRBV15 and TRBJ1-5; D uncertain. The CDR3 consists of 18 residues. Deletions cut 0 bases from V and 0 bases from J, with 15 bases between. Per the germline V gene, CDR1 is LNHNV and CDR2 is YYDKDF (reference sequence). CDR3 nucleotide sequence: TGTGCCACCAGCAGAGATCTTCGGACGGAGGATAGCAATCAGCCCCAGCATTTT. Translation: CATSRDLRTEDSNQPQHF.